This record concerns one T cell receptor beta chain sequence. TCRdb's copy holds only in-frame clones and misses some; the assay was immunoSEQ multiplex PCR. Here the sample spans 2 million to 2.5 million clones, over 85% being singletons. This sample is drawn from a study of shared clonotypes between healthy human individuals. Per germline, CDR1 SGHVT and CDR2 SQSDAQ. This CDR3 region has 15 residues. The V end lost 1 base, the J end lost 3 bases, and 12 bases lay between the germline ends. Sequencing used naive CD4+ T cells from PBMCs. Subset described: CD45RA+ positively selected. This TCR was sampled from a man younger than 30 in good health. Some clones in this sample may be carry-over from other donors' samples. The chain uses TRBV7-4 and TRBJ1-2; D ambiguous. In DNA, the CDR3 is TGTGCCAGCAGCTTAGTGTGGCGTCTCCACTATGGCTACACCTTC. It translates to CASSLVWRLHYGYTF.